This TCR beta chain was sequenced for a study of blood T cell repertoires in COVID-19. As handled by the study authors: Amplified reference gene primers provided the basis for estimating nucleated cell counts. Libraries were prepared by immunoSEQ multiplex PCR; TCRdb keeps only in-frame clonotypes and omits some of them. Clone size and V and J calls were adopted from that table, with D and trimming inferred from the DNA. The data show about 480,000 clones, approximately 88% seen once. The Seattle patients, enrolled during active infection, were followed longitudinally. The receptor's source is a woman in her 50s with COVID-19, enrolled during active disease. Sequences were obtained from peripheral blood.

CDR3 in DNA: TGTGCCAGCAGCCAAGATCTAGGCGGGGGAGGCTACACCTTC. It translates to CASSQDLGGGGYTF. The chain uses TRBV4-2 and TRBJ1-2; perhaps TRBD1 as D (5 bases). Trimming shortened V by 0 bases and J by 8 bases, and 13 bases separated the two germline ends. The CDR3 has 14 amino acids. Germline V gene data show CDR1 as LGHNA and CDR2 as YNFKEQ.